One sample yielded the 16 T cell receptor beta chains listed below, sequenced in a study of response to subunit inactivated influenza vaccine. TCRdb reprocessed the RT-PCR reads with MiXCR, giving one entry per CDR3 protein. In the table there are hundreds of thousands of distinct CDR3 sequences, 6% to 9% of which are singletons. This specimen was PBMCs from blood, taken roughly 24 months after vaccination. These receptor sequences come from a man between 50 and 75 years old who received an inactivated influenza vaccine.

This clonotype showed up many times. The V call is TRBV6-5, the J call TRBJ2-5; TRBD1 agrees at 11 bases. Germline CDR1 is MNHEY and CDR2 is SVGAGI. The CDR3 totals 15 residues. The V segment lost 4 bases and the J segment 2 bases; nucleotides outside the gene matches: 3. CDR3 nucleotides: TGTGCCAGCAGTTGGGACAGGGGGTGGCAAGAGACCCAGTACTTC. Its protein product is CASSWDRGWQETQYF.

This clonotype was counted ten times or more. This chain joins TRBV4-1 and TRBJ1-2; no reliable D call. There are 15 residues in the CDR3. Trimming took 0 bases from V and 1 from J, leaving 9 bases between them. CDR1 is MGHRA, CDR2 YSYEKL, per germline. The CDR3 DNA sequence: TGCGCCAGCAGCCAAGATCACGGTAATAACTATGGCTACACCTTC. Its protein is CASSQDHGNNYGYTF.

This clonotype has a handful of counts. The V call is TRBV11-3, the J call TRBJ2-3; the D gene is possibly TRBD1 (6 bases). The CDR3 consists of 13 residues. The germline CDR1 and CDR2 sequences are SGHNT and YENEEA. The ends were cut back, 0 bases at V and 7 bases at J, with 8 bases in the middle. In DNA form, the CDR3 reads TGTGCCAGCAGCTTAGATCAGGGGAATACGCAGTATTTT. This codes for CASSLDQGNTQYF.

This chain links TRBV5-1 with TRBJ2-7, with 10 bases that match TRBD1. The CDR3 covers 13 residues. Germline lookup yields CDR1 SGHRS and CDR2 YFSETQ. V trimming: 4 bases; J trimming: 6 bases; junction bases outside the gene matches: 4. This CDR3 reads CASSGRDRGEQYF. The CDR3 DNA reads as TGCGCCAGCAGCGGGAGGGACAGGGGCGAGCAGTACTTC. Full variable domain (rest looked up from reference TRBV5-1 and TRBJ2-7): KAGVTQTPRYLIKTRGQQVTLSCSPISGHRSVSWYQQTPGQGLQFLFEYFSETQRNKGNFPGRFSGRQFSNSRSEMNVSTLELGDSALYLCASSGRDRGEQYFGPGTRLTVT.

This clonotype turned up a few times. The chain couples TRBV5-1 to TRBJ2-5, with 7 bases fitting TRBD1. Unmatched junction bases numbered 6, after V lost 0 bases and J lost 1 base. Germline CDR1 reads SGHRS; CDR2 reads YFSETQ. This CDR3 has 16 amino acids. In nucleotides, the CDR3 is TGCGCCAGCAGCTTGGGTGGACAGGCTACCCAAGAGACCCAGTACTTC. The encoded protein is CASSLGGQATQETQYF. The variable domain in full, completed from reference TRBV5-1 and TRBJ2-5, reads KAGVTQTPRYLIKTRGQQVTLSCSPISGHRSVSWYQQTPGQGLQFLFEYFSETQRNKGNFPGRFSGRQFSNSRSEMNVSTLELGDSALYLCASSLGGQATQETQYFGPGTRLLVL.

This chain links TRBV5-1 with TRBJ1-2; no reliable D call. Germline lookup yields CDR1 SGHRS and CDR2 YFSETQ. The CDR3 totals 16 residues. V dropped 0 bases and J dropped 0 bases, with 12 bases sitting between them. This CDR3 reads CASSLAQPTTNYGYTF. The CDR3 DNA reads TGCGCCAGCAGCTTGGCCCAGCCGACGACTAACTATGGCTACACCTTC.

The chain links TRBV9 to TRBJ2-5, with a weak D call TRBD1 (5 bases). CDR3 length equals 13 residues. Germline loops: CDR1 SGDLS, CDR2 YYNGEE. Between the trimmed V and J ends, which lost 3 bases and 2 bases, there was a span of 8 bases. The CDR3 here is CASSGGPQETQYF. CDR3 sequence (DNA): TGTGCCAGCAGCGGGGGCCCACAAGAGACCCAGTACTTC.

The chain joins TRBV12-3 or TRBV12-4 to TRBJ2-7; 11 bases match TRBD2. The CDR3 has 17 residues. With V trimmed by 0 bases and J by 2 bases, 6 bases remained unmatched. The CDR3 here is CASSLASISGRAYEQYF. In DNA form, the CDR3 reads TGTGCCAGCAGTTTAGCATCAATTAGCGGGAGGGCCTACGAGCAGTACTTC.

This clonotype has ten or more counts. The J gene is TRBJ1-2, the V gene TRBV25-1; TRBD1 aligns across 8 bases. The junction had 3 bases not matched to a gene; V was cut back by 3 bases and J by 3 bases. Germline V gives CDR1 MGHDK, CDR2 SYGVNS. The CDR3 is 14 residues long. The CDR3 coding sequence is TGTGCCAGCAGTGAGACAGGGGCCTACTATGGCTACACCTTC. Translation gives CASSETGAYYGYTF.

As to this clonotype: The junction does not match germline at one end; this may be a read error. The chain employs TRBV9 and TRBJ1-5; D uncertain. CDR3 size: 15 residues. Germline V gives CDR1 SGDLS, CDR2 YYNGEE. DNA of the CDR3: TGTGCCAGCAGCGTAGTAGGGAATAGCTATCAGCCCCAGCATTTT. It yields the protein CASSVVGNSYQPQHF.

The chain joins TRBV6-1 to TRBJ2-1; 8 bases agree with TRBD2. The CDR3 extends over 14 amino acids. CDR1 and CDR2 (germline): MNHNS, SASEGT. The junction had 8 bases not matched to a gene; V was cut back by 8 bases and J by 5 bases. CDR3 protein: CASQSGGAHNEQFF. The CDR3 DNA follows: TGTGCCAGCCAGAGCGGGGGCGCCCACAATGAGCAGTTCTTC.

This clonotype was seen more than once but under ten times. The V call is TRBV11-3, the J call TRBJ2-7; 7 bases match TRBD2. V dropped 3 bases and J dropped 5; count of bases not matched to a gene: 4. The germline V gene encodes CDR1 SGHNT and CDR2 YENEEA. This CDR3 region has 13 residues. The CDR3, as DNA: TGTGCCAGCAGCTTCTATCGGGAGGACGAGCAGTACTTC. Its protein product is CASSFYREDEQYF.

The CDR3 nucleotides are TGCAGTGCTAGAGATTGGGGGGGTGGGAACACTGAAGCTTTCTTT. Translated, it gives CSARDWGGGNTEAFF. This chain links TRBV20-1 with TRBJ1-1, with D maybe TRBD1 (5 bases). Germline V lookup: CDR1 DFQATT, CDR2 SNEGSKA (reference sequence). This CDR3 is built from 15 residues. V was trimmed by 0 bases and J by 1 base, leaving 12 bases between them.

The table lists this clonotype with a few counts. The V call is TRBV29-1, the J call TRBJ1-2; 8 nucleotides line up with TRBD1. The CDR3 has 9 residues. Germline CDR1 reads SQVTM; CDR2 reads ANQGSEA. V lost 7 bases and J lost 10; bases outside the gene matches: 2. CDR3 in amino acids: CSADRDYTF. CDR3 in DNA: TGCAGCGCGGACAGGGACTACACCTTC. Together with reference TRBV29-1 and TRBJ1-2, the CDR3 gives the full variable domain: SAVISQKPSRDICQRGTSLTIQCQVDSQVTMMFWYRQQPGQSLTLIATANQGSEATYESGFVIDKFPISRPNLTFSTLTVSNMSPEDSSIYLCSADRDYTFGSGTRLTVV.

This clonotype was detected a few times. CDR3 sequence reads: CASSQGPGGALNEQYF. The CDR3, as DNA: TGCGCCAGCAGCCAAGGTCCGGGGGGCGCACTTAACGAGCAGTACTTC. The chain uses TRBV4-3 and TRBJ2-7, with D maybe TRBD2 (7 bases). The CDR3 sequence is 16 residues long. CDR1 is LGHNA, CDR2 YSLEER, per germline. V was clipped by 1 base and J by 5 bases, with 18 bases between them.

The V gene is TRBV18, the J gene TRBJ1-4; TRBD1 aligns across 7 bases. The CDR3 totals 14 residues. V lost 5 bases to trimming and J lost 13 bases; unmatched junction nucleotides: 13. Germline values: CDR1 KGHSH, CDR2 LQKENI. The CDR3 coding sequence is TGTGCCAGCTCAAGGGACAGCGCCGTCGCGGGACTGTTTTTT. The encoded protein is CASSRDSAVAGLFF.